The rows below give T cell receptor beta chains drawn from one sample of a study of cytomegalovirus exposure and HLA in healthy donors. Data came from immunoSEQ multiplex PCR; TCRdb stores just in-frame clones and leaves some out. The sample has 140,000 or so clones, almost 85% seen once. Sequences were obtained from PBMCs. The receptors shown here come from a woman aged 55-69 years in good health and CMV-seropositive. Both conserved end residues are part of each CDR3. The D gene is left open where the match is weak. Rows give clone size only sometimes, using once, few, many, or a class for an expanded clone.

.	TRBV5-8	TRBJ1-2	.	TGTGCCAGCAGCTTAACGACAGGACCTATTAACTATGGCTACACCTTC	CASSLTTGPINYGYTF
.	TRBV11-2	TRBJ1-6	.	TGTGCCAGCAGTAGGGGTCGGCTCAATTCACCCCTCCACTTT	CASSRGRLNSPLHF
TRBD1	TRBV4-2	TRBJ2-1	.	TGTGCCAGCAGCCAAGTTAGCCAGGGGGCAAGGGAGCAGTTCTTC	CASSQVSQGAREQFF
TRBD1	TRBV4-2	TRBJ2-2	.	TGTGCCAGCAGCCCCGGGACAGGGCAAACCGGGGAGCTGTTTTTT	CASSPGTGQTGELFF
.	TRBV7-6	TRBJ1-1	.	TGTGCCAGCACCCCGGGAGGGAGCACTGAAGCTTTCTTT	CASTPGGSTEAFF
.	TRBV4-1	TRBJ1-4	.	TGCGCCAGCAGCCAAGCCAGGGTCGGAGCTAATGAAAAACTGTTTTTT	CASSQARVGANEKLFF
TRBD1	TRBV28	TRBJ2-7	.	TGTGCCAGCAGTTCCCGACAGGGTTTCGACGAGCAGTACTTC	CASSSRQGFDEQYF
TRBD2	TRBV29-1	TRBJ2-7	.	TGCAGCGTTGAGGCTAGCGGGGGGTACGAGCAGTACTTC	CSVEASGGYEQYF
TRBD1	TRBV19	TRBJ1-1	.	TGTGCCAGTAGTATGGAGGGGGCGTATCGTGGAGGTGAAGCTTTCTTT	CASSMEGAYRGGEAFF
.	TRBV27	TRBJ1-5	.	TGTGCCAGCAGTTTATTCGGGCTGGGAGCCCATAGCAATCAGCCCCAGCATTTT	CASSLFGLGAHSNQPQHF
TRBD2	TRBV7-2	TRBJ2-2	.	TGTGCCAGCAGCCGTAGCGGGACCAACACCGGGGAGCTGTTTTTT	CASSRSGTNTGELFF
.	TRBV27	TRBJ1-1	.	TGTGCCAGCAGATTAAACAGGGTCACTGAAGCTTTCTTT	CASRLNRVTEAFF
TRBD1	TRBV27	TRBJ1-4	.	TGTGCCAGCAGTTTGCGAACAGGGGGATTGGGGGAAAAACTGTTTTTT	CASSLRTGGLGEKLFF
TRBD1	TRBV23-1	TRBJ2-7	.	TGCGCCAGCAGTCAATTGATCCCCGTGGGGACAGGGGACCCCTACGAGCAGTACTTC	CASSQLIPVGTGDPYEQYF
TRBD2	TRBV5-1	TRBJ2-3	.	TGCGCCAGCAGCTTGGAGCTTGCGGGAGGAGAAGATACGCAGTATTTT	CASSLELAGGEDTQYF
.	TRBV28	TRBJ1-2	.	TGTGCCAGCAGCCTCCCCGTCTATGGCTACACCTTC	CASSLPVYGYTF
.	TRBV7-3	TRBJ1-1	.	TGTGCCAGCAGCCCTAGGGGGGGCGATACCACTGAAGCTTTCTTT	CASSPRGGDTTEAFF
TRBD2	TRBV28	TRBJ2-1	.	TGTGCCAGCAGTCGTCCGCCGGGACTAGCGGGAAAGGTTGAGCAGTTCTTC	CASSRPPGLAGKVEQFF
TRBD1	TRBV7-3	TRBJ2-2	.	TGTGCCAGCAGCTCCTATAGGGACAGAACTTTGGACACCGGGGAGCTGTTTTTT	CASSSYRDRTLDTGELFF
.	TRBV5-5	TRBJ2-7	.	TGTGCCAGCAGCTTGGCGCCCTGGACTTTTCCAAGCTCCTACGAGCAGTACTTC	CASSLAPWTFPSSYEQYF
.	TRBV14	TRBJ2-1	.	TGTGCCAGCAGCCAAGATTGGCACAATGAGCAGTTCTTC	CASSQDWHNEQFF
TRBD2	TRBV11-2	TRBJ2-1	.	TGTGCCAGCAGCCCCTCAGCGGGGTGGGTCGGGTCCTACAATGAGCAGTTCTTC	CASSPSAGWVGSYNEQFF
TRBD2	TRBV5-1	TRBJ2-1	.	TGCGCCAGCAGCTCCCTCGGGGGGGAGAGGAATGAGCAGTTCTTC	CASSSLGGERNEQFF
.	TRBV7-9	TRBJ1-5	.	TGTGCCAGCACAAAGGCGGGGGAGGCCAATCAGCCCCAGCATTTT	CASTKAGEANQPQHF
TRBD2	TRBV7-9	TRBJ2-2	few	TGTGCCAGCAGCTTATTGTCCAGCGGGAGGGCTGGCACCGGGGAGCTGTTTTTT	CASSLLSSGRAGTGELFF
.	TRBV7-6	TRBJ2-1	.	TGTGCCAGCAGCTTAGCTAGCTCGAGAGGCGATGAGCAGTTCTTC	CASSLASSRGDEQFF
.	TRBV11-2	TRBJ1-5	.	TGTGCCAGCAGCTCGGATGCTGGGGCGGTTCAGCCCCAGCATTTT	CASSSDAGAVQPQHF
.	TRBV27	TRBJ1-3	.	TGTGCCAGCAGGGCGGGGGCTGGAAACACCATATATTTT	CASRAGAGNTIYF
.	TRBV19	TRBJ1-1	.	TGTGCCAGTAGTATTGACCAGGGGTGGACTGAAGCTTTCTTT	CASSIDQGWTEAFF
.	TRBV28	TRBJ1-4	.	TGTGCCAGCAGCTTCCCCCAAACATCAACTAATGAAAAACTGTTTTTT	CASSFPQTSTNEKLFF
.	TRBV11-2	TRBJ2-7	.	TGTGCCAGCAGCCCGGAGGGACAGATAGACTACGAGCAGTACTTC	CASSPEGQIDYEQYF
TRBD2	TRBV5-1	TRBJ2-1	.	TGCGCCAGCAGCCCGGGACTAGCGGGGGGGAATGAGCAGTTCTTC	CASSPGLAGGNEQFF
.	TRBV30	TRBJ2-2	.	TGTGCCTGGAGTCACCCAGGCCAGAACACCGGGGAGCTGTTTTTT	CAWSHPGQNTGELFF
TRBD1	TRBV5-6	TRBJ2-5	.	TGTGCCAGCAGCTTGGCTGGGACAGGCGTCCAAGAGACCCAGTACTTC	CASSLAGTGVQETQYF
.	TRBV9	TRBJ1-1	few	TGTGCCAGCAGCGTAGAGGGAGTGAACACTGAAGCTTTCTTT	CASSVEGVNTEAFF
.	TRBV27	TRBJ1-5	.	TGTGCCAGCAGTTTAGCCGGTAGCAATCAGCCCCAGCATTTT	CASSLAGSNQPQHF
TRBD1	TRBV10-3	TRBJ1-2	.	TGTGCCATCAGTGAGCAAGGGGGCGATGGCTACACCTTC	CAISEQGGDGYTF
TRBD2	TRBV5-1	TRBJ2-3	.	TGCGCCAGCAGCTTGGATGGGAGGACTAGCGGGCACATAGGGTATTTT	CASSLDGRTSGHIGYF
.	TRBV21-1	TRBJ1-4	.	TGTGCCAGCAGCAAAGGGACAGGGGGCGAAAAACTGTTTTTT	CASSKGTGGEKLFF
TRBD2	TRBV19	TRBJ2-7	.	TGTGCCAGTAGTATCAATAGCGGGACCCCCGAGCAGTACTTC	CASSINSGTPEQYF
TRBD1	TRBV6-5	TRBJ2-7	once	TGTGCCAGCAGTTACAGACAGGGGGAGCAGTACTTC	CASSYRQGEQYF
.	TRBV6-5	TRBJ2-7	.	TGTGCCAGCAGCCTCGGGTACGAGCAGTACTTC	CASSLGYEQYF
.	TRBV5-1	TRBJ1-5	.	TGCGCCAGCAGCTTGGGAGATTTTAATCAGCCCCAGCATTTT	CASSLGDFNQPQHF
.	TRBV25-1	TRBJ2-3	.	TGTGCCAGCAGTGATTCCGGGAGTAGCACAGATACGCAGTATTTT	CASSDSGSSTDTQYF
TRBD2	TRBV7-3	TRBJ2-5	.	TGTGCCAGCAGCTTAATGGGCGGGAGTTCTTTGGAGACCCAGTACTTC	CASSLMGGSSLETQYF
.	TRBV4-3	TRBJ2-5	.	TGCGCCAGCAGCCAGCTAGGTGATCGCAAAGAGACCCAGTACTTC	CASSQLGDRKETQYF